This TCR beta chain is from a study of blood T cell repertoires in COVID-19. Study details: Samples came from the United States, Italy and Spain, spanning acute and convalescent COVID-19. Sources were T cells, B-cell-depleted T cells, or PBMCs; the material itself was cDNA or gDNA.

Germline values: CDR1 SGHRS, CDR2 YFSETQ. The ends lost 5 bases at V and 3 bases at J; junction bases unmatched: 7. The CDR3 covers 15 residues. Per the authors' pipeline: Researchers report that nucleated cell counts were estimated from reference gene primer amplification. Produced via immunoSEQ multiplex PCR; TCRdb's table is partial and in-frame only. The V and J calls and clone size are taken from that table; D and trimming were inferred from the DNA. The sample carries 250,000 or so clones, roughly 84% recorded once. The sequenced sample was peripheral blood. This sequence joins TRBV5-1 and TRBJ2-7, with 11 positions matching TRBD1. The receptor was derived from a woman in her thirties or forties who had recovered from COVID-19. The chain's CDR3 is CASRRVGTGGYEQYF. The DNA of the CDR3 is TGCGCCAGCAGGAGGGTCGGGACAGGGGGCTACGAGCAGTACTTC.